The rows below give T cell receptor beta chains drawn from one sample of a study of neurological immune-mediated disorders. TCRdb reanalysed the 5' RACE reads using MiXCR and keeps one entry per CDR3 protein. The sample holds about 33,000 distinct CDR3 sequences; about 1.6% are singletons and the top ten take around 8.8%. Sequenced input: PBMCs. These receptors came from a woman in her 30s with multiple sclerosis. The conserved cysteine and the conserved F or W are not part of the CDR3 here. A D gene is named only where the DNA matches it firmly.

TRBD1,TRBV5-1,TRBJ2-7,ATGPTGRYEQY
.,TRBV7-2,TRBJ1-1,ASSPPLNTEAF
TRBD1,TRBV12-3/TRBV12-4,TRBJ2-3,ASRRGQGGNTQY
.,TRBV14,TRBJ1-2,ASSQVVGAGYT
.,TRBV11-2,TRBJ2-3,ASSLVGPTGFDTQY
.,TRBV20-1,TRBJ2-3,SASAGADTQY
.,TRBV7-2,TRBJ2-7,ASSSAAYEQY
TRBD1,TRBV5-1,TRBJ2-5,ASSSGGGETQY
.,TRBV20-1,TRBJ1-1,SASLLVGTPNTEAF
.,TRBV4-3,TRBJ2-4,ASSQDVPGTLNIQY
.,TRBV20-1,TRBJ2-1,SALPLTGYYNEQF
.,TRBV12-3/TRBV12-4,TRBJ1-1,ASSLARVNTEAF
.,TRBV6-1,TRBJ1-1,ASSESGVTEAF
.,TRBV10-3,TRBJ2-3,AISESGKGATDTQY
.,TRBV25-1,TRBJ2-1,ASSYLPGAGEQF
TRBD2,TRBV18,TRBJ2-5,ASSGTRQETQY
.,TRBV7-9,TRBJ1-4,ASSGGTWDEKLF
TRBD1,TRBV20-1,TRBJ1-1,SARRQGTEAF
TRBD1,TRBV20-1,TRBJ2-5,SAHEGTAKETQY
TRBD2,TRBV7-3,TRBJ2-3,ASSPTSGSTDTQY
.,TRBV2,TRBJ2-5,ASRGGKTQY
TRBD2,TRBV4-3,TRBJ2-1,ASSHIGGLAGNEQF
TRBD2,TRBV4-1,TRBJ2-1,ASSQETSGVYSSYNEQF
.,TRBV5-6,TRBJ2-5,ASSFDEKETQY
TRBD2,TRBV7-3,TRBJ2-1,ASSGLANEQF
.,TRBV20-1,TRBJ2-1,SAVAGVGLGEQF
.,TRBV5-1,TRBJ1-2,ASSPGGLYGYT
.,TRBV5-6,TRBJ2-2,ASSFPGTGELF
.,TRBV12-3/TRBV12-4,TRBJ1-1,ASTTNMNTEAF
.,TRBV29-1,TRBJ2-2,SAPGDRNTGELF
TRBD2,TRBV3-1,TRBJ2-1,ASSQVGGGSHEQF
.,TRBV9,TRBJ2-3,ASSGDTDTQY
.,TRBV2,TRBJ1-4,ASSEAGAYNEKLF
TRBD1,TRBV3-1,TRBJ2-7,ASSFGTGGNYEQY
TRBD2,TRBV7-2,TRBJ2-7,ASSFLSGGRGDEQY
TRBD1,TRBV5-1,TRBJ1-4,ASSSRQGFEKLF
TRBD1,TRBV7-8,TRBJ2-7,ASSYPGTGAKQY
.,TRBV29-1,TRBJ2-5,SVVEAGAVGTQY
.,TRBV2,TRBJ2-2,ASRGSGLTTGELF
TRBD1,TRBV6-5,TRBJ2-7,ASRPGTGGVYEQY
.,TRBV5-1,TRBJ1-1,ASSSGDNTEAF
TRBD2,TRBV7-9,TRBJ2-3,ASSPLLAGGHDTQY
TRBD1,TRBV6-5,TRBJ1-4,ASSYSRGSREKLF